The 9 T cell receptor beta chains listed next were all sequenced from one sample in a study of beta chain features in type 1 diabetes. The study's findings and limits: Moderate yet significant TCRB CDR3 shortening was seen in Type 1 diabetes patients in all four CD4+ subsets.

The authors reverse transcribed all of the isolated RNA, so sequencing captured expressed TCRB transcripts. Produced via immunoSEQ multiplex PCR; TCRdb's table is partial and in-frame only. Among about 150,000 clones listed, almost 8% were seen once. Their cognate antigens are unknown. Source material: central memory CD4+ T cells from blood. These receptors were obtained from a man aged 18 to 30 with type 1 diabetes.

This rearrangement joins TRBV20-1 to TRBJ2-4, with D possibly matching TRBD1 (6 bases). Trimming removed 1 base from V and 9 bases from J, with 7 bases in between. Per germline, CDR1 DFQATT and CDR2 SNEGSKA (reference sequence). CDR3 length: 11 amino acids. The CDR3 sequence: CSARGGGIQYF. The CDR3 nucleotides are TGCAGTGCTAGAGGAGGGGGCATTCAGTACTTC.

V usage is TRBV6-5 and J usage is TRBJ1-4, with 9 bases fitting TRBD1. The CDR3 covers 15 residues. Germline V gives CDR1 MNHEY, CDR2 SVGAGI. Germline trimming cut 6 bases from V and 3 bases from J; bases unmatched to any gene: 5. The CDR3 is CASRPGQGSNEKLFF. The CDR3 nucleotides read TGTGCCAGCAGACCCGGACAGGGGTCTAATGAAAAACTGTTTTTT.

The table lists this clone with a few counts. The chain couples TRBV28 to TRBJ1-1; 7 bases map to TRBD1. Per the germline V gene, CDR1 is MDHEN and CDR2 is SYDVKM. V was clipped by 4 bases and J by 4 bases; unmatched bases: 9. The CDR3 spans 15 residues. The CDR3 here is CASSSLQGSGTEAFF. The CDR3 nucleotides are TGTGCCAGCAGTTCCCTACAGGGGAGCGGCACTGAAGCTTTCTTT. The whole variable domain, remainder taken from reference TRBV28 and TRBJ1-1, is DVKVTQSSRYLVKRTGEKVFLECVQDMDHENMFWYRQDPGLGLRLIYFSYDVKMKEKGDIPEGYSVSREKKERFSLILESASTNQTSMYLCASSSLQGSGTEAFFGQGTRLTVV.

The V gene is TRBV2, the J gene TRBJ2-3, with 7 nucleotides matching TRBD1. This CDR3 is built from 16 residues. Germline V gives CDR1 SNHLY, CDR2 FYNNEI. The V segment lost 6 bases and the J segment 4 bases; nucleotides outside the gene matches: 13. Here the CDR3 DNA reads TGTGCCAGCAGGGATCGGACAGGCCTCGGGGCAGATACGCAGTATTTT. Amino acids: CASRDRTGLGADTQYF.

This clone was counted at least ten times. This sequence joins TRBV19 and TRBJ1-2; no clear D. The V and J ends lost 0 bases and 8 bases respectively, with 13 bases between them. The CDR3 runs 14 residues. CDR1 is LNHDA and CDR2 is SQIVND in the germline V gene (reference sequence). The CDR3 DNA is TGTGCCAGTAGTATAGATGCTCAGTCTGGCGGCTACACCTTC. Its translation: CASSIDAQSGGYTF.

The sample holds many counts of this clone. J is TRBJ2-4 and V is TRBV15; D might be TRBD1 (6 bases). This CDR3 has 14 amino acids. Germline V gives CDR1 LNHNV, CDR2 YYDKDF (reference sequence). Trimming pared 0 bases from V and 4 bases from J, leaving 7 bases between. CDR3 protein: CATSRDTGKNIQYF. CDR3 coding DNA: TGTGCCACCAGCAGAGACACAGGGAAAAACATTCAGTACTTC.

This clone was found a few times. The CDR3 loop reads CAWSSGGGVSYNEQFF. The CDR3 coding sequence is TGTGCCTGGAGTTCTGGCGGGGGGGTATCCTACAATGAGCAGTTCTTC. This sequence joins TRBV30 and TRBJ2-1, with 9 bases lining up with TRBD2. Germline V gene data show CDR1 as GTSNPN and CDR2 as SVGIG (reference sequence). This CDR3 is 16 amino acids long. The V segment lost 2 bases and the J segment 1 base; nucleotides outside the gene matches: 6.

This clone turned up a few times. V usage is TRBV5-8 and J usage is TRBJ1-5, with 8 bases lining up with TRBD1. The CDR3 extends over 15 amino acids. Germline V CDR1 and CDR2: SGHTS, YDEGEE. V shed 4 bases and J 4 bases; nucleotides not matched to a gene: 7. The CDR3 DNA is TGTGCCAGCAGCCCGAGGACAGGGAGGAATCAGCCCCAGCATTTT. Its translation is CASSPRTGRNQPQHF.

This chain links TRBV14 with TRBJ2-5; D unclear. Trimming stripped 6 bases from V and 3 bases from J, with 14 bases between. The CDR3 length is 14 residues. Germline CDR1 is SGHDN and CDR2 is FVKESK. The CDR3 DNA is TGTGCCAGCAGGTACTCAGGATCAGAAGAGACCCAGTACTTC. This gives the protein CASRYSGSEETQYF.